The 22 T cell receptor beta chains below come from one sample, sequenced in a study of cytomegalovirus exposure and HLA in healthy donors. PCR employed 60 Vbeta and 13 Jbeta primers. The repertoire was sequenced with immunoSEQ multiplex PCR; TCRdb's copy has only in-frame clones and lacks some. The sample's table shows roughly 39,000 clones. The sequencing sample was made of PBMCs. The receptors were gathered from a woman aged 25 to 39 in good health and CMV-seropositive.

The V call is TRBV5-1, the J call TRBJ1-3; 7 bases are a match to TRBD1. The CDR3 is made up of 15 amino acids. J gave up 0 bases and V 3 bases, and 3 bases lay outside the gene matches. Germline CDR1 SGHRS, CDR2 YFSETQ. DNA for the CDR3: TGCGCCAGCAGCTCGACAGGGCACTCTGGAAACACCATATATTTT. Translated, it gives CASSSTGHSGNTIYF.

This sequence joins TRBV4-1 and TRBJ2-3, with 8 bases matching TRBD2. The CDR3 extends over 16 amino acids. Germline trimming cut 4 bases from V and 1 base from J; bases unmatched to any gene: 7. The germline V gene has CDR1 MGHRA and CDR2 YSYEKL. This CDR3 is CASSLGGEGRTDTQYF. The CDR3 DNA reads TGCGCCAGCAGCCTCGGGGGGGAGGGGCGCACAGATACGCAGTATTTT.

V gene TRBV5-1 combines with J gene TRBJ2-2; the D gene is possibly TRBD1 (5 bases). Trimming cost V 1 base and J 4 bases, with 11 bases left between them. Germline V gives CDR1 SGHRS, CDR2 YFSETQ. The CDR3 consists of 15 residues. The CDR3 region is CASSLKGVGTGELFF. The CDR3 DNA reads TGCGCCAGCAGCTTGAAAGGGGTGGGCACCGGGGAGCTGTTTTTT.

This chain uses TRBV6-5 with TRBJ1-1; D is uncertain. V lost 0 bases, J lost 0 bases, and 5 bases lay in between. Germline CDR1 is MNHEY and CDR2 is SVGAGI. This CDR3 comprises 14 residues. CDR3 bases: TGTGCCAGCAGTTACTCTAGAGTGAACACTGAAGCTTTCTTT. As protein: CASSYSRVNTEAFF.

The J gene is TRBJ2-5, the V gene TRBV7-8; D remains unclear. The end of the DNA fits TRBJ2-7 better, so the J call may be wrong. The germline gives CDR1 SGHVS, CDR2 FQNEAQ. This CDR3 comprises 13 residues. For the CDR3, the DNA is TGTGCCAGCAGCTTAGGCCGGGTCTACGAGCAGTACTTC. This gives the protein CASSLGRVYEQYF.

CDR3 nucleotide sequence: TGCGCCAGCAGCCCGGGGACAGGGAAGGACACCGGGGAGCTGTTTTTT. Translated, it gives CASSPGTGKDTGELFF. This sequence joins TRBV5-1 and TRBJ2-2; 9 nucleotides line up with TRBD1. The length of the CDR3 is 16 residues. In germline, CDR1 is SGHRS, CDR2 YFSETQ. The V and J ends lost 4 bases and 3 bases, in that order; junction bases with no gene match: 7.

The chain employs TRBV15 and TRBJ2-7, with TRBD1 matching over 8 bases. Unmatched junction bases numbered 6, after V lost 2 bases and J lost 3 bases. The CDR3 is 15 amino acids. Germline CDR1 is LNHNV and CDR2 is YYDKDF (reference sequence). Here the CDR3 reads CATSRLTGDFYEQYF. The CDR3 nucleotides read TGTGCCACCAGCAGACTGACAGGGGACTTCTACGAGCAGTACTTC.

This rearrangement joins TRBV28 to TRBJ1-1; D not certain. V lost 6 bases, J lost 5 bases, and 10 bases lay in between. CDR1 is MDHEN and CDR2 is SYDVKM in the germline V gene. The length of the CDR3 is 12 residues. The CDR3 loop is CASSTMMTEAFF. The DNA for the CDR3 is TGTGCCAGCAGCACAATGATGACTGAAGCTTTCTTT.

The chain employs TRBV6-1 and TRBJ2-5; D is unclear. Germline-derived CDR1 and CDR2 are MNHNS and SASEGT. V dropped 4 bases and J dropped 1 base, with 10 bases sitting between them. The CDR3 length is 14 residues. DNA of the CDR3: TGTGCCAGCAGTGTTCTCTCCCCCCAAGAGACCCAGTACTTC. Protein: CASSVLSPQETQYF.

The chain combines TRBV4-1 with TRBJ1-5; D is unresolved. V lost 4 bases and J lost 5, with 9 bases in between. The CDR3 consists of 13 residues. Germline CDR1 and CDR2: MGHRA and YSYEKL. DNA of the CDR3: TGCGCCAGCAGCCTCTCCGGGGATCAGCCCCAGCATTTT. Translation: CASSLSGDQPQHF.

This chain connects TRBV4-1 to TRBJ2-4; TRBD2 aligns across 7 bases. The CDR3 runs 15 residues. V shed 4 bases, J shed 6 bases, and the junction held 9 bases outside the gene matches. The germline V gene encodes CDR1 MGHRA and CDR2 YSYEKL. CDR3 nucleotides: TGCGCCAGCAGCCTCTTGGGACTACGCGGAAACATTCAGTACTTC. As protein: CASSLLGLRGNIQYF.

This sequence joins TRBV6-1 and TRBJ1-4; 8 bases fit TRBD1. CDR1 is MNHNS, CDR2 SASEGT, per germline. This CDR3 has 16 amino acids. Losses at the gene ends were 3 bases for V and 7 bases for J; bases not matched to a gene: 10. As DNA, the CDR3 is TGTGCCAGCAGTGACTACGAATGGACAGGGCTTGAAAAACTGTTTTTT. Its translation: CASSDYEWTGLEKLFF.

The chain combines TRBV5-1 with TRBJ2-3, with D uncertain. Trimming shortened V by 5 bases and J by 1 base, and 11 bases separated the two germline ends. Germline-derived CDR1 and CDR2 are SGHRS and YFSETQ. The CDR3 has 14 amino acids. The CDR3 sequence: CASRGLEGTDTQYF. CDR3 DNA: TGCGCCAGCAGGGGTCTAGAGGGCACAGATACGCAGTATTTT.

The genes are TRBV29-1 and TRBJ2-7; D call uncertain. This CDR3 is built from 11 residues. V lost 5 bases and J 4 bases, leaving 9 bases between the germline ends. Germline lookup yields CDR1 SQVTM and CDR2 ANQGSEA. For the CDR3, the DNA is TGCAGCGTTCTGCGGAAATACGAGCAGTACTTC. Residues: CSVLRKYEQYF.

Here the CDR3 reads CASSPSAAPRFF. The CDR3, as DNA: TGTGCCAGCAGCCCTTCCGCTGCTCCGCGGTTCTTC. The chain links TRBV5-8 to TRBJ2-1, with D unclear. V dropped 4 bases and J dropped 15 bases, with 17 bases sitting between them. Germline V gives CDR1 SGHTS, CDR2 YDEGEE. This CDR3 region has 12 residues.

The chain couples TRBV6-5 to TRBJ2-1, with 7 bases lining up with TRBD1. CDR3 length: 16 amino acids. Per germline, CDR1 MNHEY and CDR2 SVGAGI. V lost 2 bases to trimming and J lost 3 bases; unmatched junction nucleotides: 7. The CDR3 region has the DNA TGTGCCAGCAGTTACACTCCCGGGACAGTCTACAATGAGCAGTTCTTC. Translation: CASSYTPGTVYNEQFF.

The rearrangement joins TRBV11-3 to TRBJ1-1; 10 nucleotides match TRBD1. The CDR3 has 15 amino acids. With 9 bases clipped from V and 4 bases from J, the junction kept 11 bases outside the gene matches. Germline CDR1 and CDR2: SGHNT and YENEEA. The DNA for the CDR3 is TGTGCCAGTTTACAAGGGGACAGGGGAGGCACTGAAGCTTTCTTT. Translation: CASLQGDRGGTEAFF.

The chain has TRBV28 and TRBJ2-7, with D possibly being TRBD2 (7 bases). The CDR3 has 13 residues. Deletions cut 10 bases from V and 4 bases from J, with 17 bases between. Germline-derived CDR1 and CDR2 are MDHEN and SYDVKM. In nucleotides, the CDR3 is TGTGCCACGAGGGGGGGCGCGACGTACGAGCAGTACTTC. Translating gives CATRGGATYEQYF.

This chain joins TRBV5-1 and TRBJ1-5, with 9 bases fitting TRBD1. The CDR3 totals 16 residues. Germline CDR1 reads SGHRS; CDR2 reads YFSETQ. V lost 0 bases to trimming and J lost 3 bases; unmatched junction nucleotides: 4. This CDR3 is CASSLGGQGLNQPQHF. CDR3 in DNA: TGCGCCAGCAGCTTGGGGGGACAGGGTCTCAATCAGCCCCAGCATTTT.

CDR3 nucleotide sequence: TGTGCCTGGAGTACCGACTATCGGCAGCAGTTCTTC. Amino acid sequence: CAWSTDYRQQFF. V and J are TRBV30 and TRBJ2-1; a weak D match, TRBD2 (5 bases). CDR3 size: 12 residues. The germline V gene encodes CDR1 GTSNPN and CDR2 SVGIG (reference sequence). V lost 2 bases and J 11 bases, leaving 13 bases between the germline ends.

V and J are TRBV7-2 and TRBJ2-2; 7 bases line up with TRBD1. V shed 5 bases, J shed 3 bases, and the junction held 3 bases outside the gene matches. This CDR3 spans 14 amino acids. The germline gives CDR1 SGHTA, CDR2 FQGNSA. DNA of the CDR3: TGTGCCAGCAGCCCGGGACAGTACACCGGGGAGCTGTTTTTT. Its protein is CASSPGQYTGELFF.

V usage is TRBV6-5 and J usage is TRBJ2-3, with D possibly being TRBD1 (6 bases). This CDR3 spans 15 amino acids. Trimming took 6 bases from V and 3 from J, leaving 16 bases between them. Looked up from germline, CDR1 is MNHEY and CDR2 is SVGAGI. CDR3 residues: CASRRTGLGTDTQYF. CDR3 bases: TGTGCCAGCAGACGCACAGGGCTTGGGACAGATACGCAGTATTTT.